A selection of T cell receptor beta chains follows, all from one sample in a study of blood T cell repertoires in COVID-19. Measured with immunoSEQ multiplex PCR; TCRdb has only the in-frame clones, and not every one. The data show tens of thousands of clones, 80% to 90% seen once. The source material was peripheral blood. The origin of the receptors is a man in his 70s with active COVID-19. CDR3s include the opening cysteine and the closing phenylalanine or tryptophan. A D gene is named only where the DNA matches it firmly. Only part of the rows carry a size: once, few, many, or a class if the clone is expanded.

cdr3_aa cdr3_nt j_call d_call v_call clone_size cdr3_length
CASSGRGASTDTQYF TGCGCCAGCAGTGGACGGGGGGCTAGCACAGATACGCAGTATTTT TRBJ2-3 NA TRBV10-1 NA 15
CASSTRQGTDTQYF TGCGCCAGCAGCACGAGACAGGGAACAGATACGCAGTATTTT TRBJ2-3 TRBD1 TRBV5-1 NA 14
CASARESSYNEQFF TGCGCCAGCGCGAGGGAAAGCTCCTACAATGAGCAGTTCTTC TRBJ2-1 NA TRBV4-3 NA 14
CASRNDKRPYEQYF TGTGCCAGCAGGAATGACAAAAGACCCTACGAGCAGTACTTC TRBJ2-7 NA TRBV6-6 NA 14
CASLRGSDNYGYTF TGTGCCAGCCTTAGGGGAAGTGATAACTATGGCTACACCTTC TRBJ1-2 NA TRBV2 NA 14
CASSKVQNGNTEAFF TGTGCCAGCAGCAAAGTCCAAAACGGGAACACTGAAGCTTTCTTT TRBJ1-1 NA TRBV21-1 NA 15
CASSEGEGDSMNTEAFF TGTGCCAGCAGTGAAGGAGAAGGGGACAGTATGAACACTGAAGCTTTCTTT TRBJ1-1 TRBD1 TRBV6-1 NA 17
CASSILLGQGTEAFF TGTGCCAGTAGTATCCTCCTCGGACAGGGAACTGAAGCTTTCTTT TRBJ1-1 TRBD1 TRBV19 NA 15
CASCLKEGSGNTIYF TGCGCCAGCTGCCTAAAGGAGGGCTCCGGAAACACCATATATTTT TRBJ1-3 NA TRBV5-1 once 15
CAIGALAGTQETQYF TGTGCCATCGGGGCACTAGCGGGTACCCAAGAGACCCAGTACTTC TRBJ2-5 TRBD2 TRBV6-5 NA 15
CASSIGSGNQPQHF TGTGCCAGTAGTATAGGATCAGGCAATCAGCCCCAGCATTTT TRBJ1-5 NA TRBV19 NA 14
CASRRESGVGYTF TGTGCCAGCAGGCGGGAGAGTGGAGTCGGCTACACCTTC TRBJ1-2 NA TRBV7-2 NA 13
CASSLGLANTGELFF TGCGCCAGCAGCCTTGGACTAGCGAACACCGGGGAGCTGTTTTTT TRBJ2-2 TRBD2 TRBV4-3 NA 15
CASNLAGGNEQFF TGTGCCAGCAACCTCGCCGGTGGTAATGAGCAGTTCTTC TRBJ2-1 NA TRBV6-5 NA 13
CASSSSRGQTDTQYF TGTGCCAGCAGTTCCTCTCGGGGTCAAACAGATACGCAGTATTTT TRBJ2-3 NA TRBV6-5 NA 15
CASSYSSSGGSLGDEQFF TGTGCCAGCAGTTACTCATCTAGCGGGGGGTCCTTGGGAGATGAGCAGTTCTTC TRBJ2-1 TRBD2 TRBV6-2/TRBV6-3 NA 18
CASTLIAGGLYEQFF TGTGCCAGCACCTTAATAGCGGGGGGGCTCTATGAGCAGTTCTTC TRBJ2-1 TRBD2 TRBV6-9 NA 15
CASSPDRLTEAFF TGCGCCAGCAGCCCGGACAGGCTTACTGAAGCTTTCTTT TRBJ1-1 TRBD1 TRBV5-1 NA 13
CASCRQGPGNTIYF TGTGCCAGCTGCCGACAGGGGCCGGGAAACACCATATATTTT TRBJ1-3 TRBD1 TRBV6-5 NA 14
CASVLERGDTEAFF TGTGCCAGCGTATTAGAAAGGGGTGACACTGAAGCTTTCTTT TRBJ1-1 NA TRBV2 NA 14
CASRMAGGGGTEAFF TGTGCCAGTAGAATGGCAGGGGGCGGCGGCACTGAAGCTTTCTTT TRBJ1-1 TRBD1 TRBV19 NA 15
CASSDRGTHNEQFF TGCGCCAGCTCCGACAGGGGGACACACAATGAGCAGTTCTTC TRBJ2-1 TRBD1 TRBV10-1 NA 14
CASSYQSTSGGSHIDTQYF TGTGCCAGCAGCTACCAAAGCACTAGCGGGGGGAGTCACATCGATACGCAGTATTTT TRBJ2-3 TRBD2 TRBV11-2 NA 19